These T cell receptor beta chains were read from a single sample in a study of cytomegalovirus exposure and HLA in healthy donors. Using immunoSEQ multiplex PCR, the repertoire was profiled, and TCRdb retains in-frame clones only, with some absent. The sample includes over 150,000 clones, 75% to 85% of them seen just once. Sequencing was carried out using PBMCs. The origin of the receptors is an older woman in good health and CMV-seropositive. Both conserved end residues are part of each CDR3. D genes are given only for firm matches. Clone size is not always given. Where it is, it says once, few, many or a class for expanded clones.

d_call	clone_size	j_call	v_call	cdr3_nt	cdr3_aa
-	-	TRBJ2-7	TRBV9	TGTGCCAGCAGCGTAGACCACGAGCAGTACTTC	CASSVDHEQYF
-	-	TRBJ2-3	TRBV28	TGTGCCAGCCGGTCCAGACGCGGGCACCGGGCAGATACGCAGTATTTT	CASRSRRGHRADTQYF
TRBD1	-	TRBJ2-3	TRBV19	TGTGCCAGTAGTCCTCGGACGGGACAGGGTCTTTTGACTTTGGCAGATACGCAGTATTTT	CASSPRTGQGLLTLADTQYF
-	-	TRBJ2-5	TRBV5-1	TGCGCCAGCAGCTTTAACTTTCAAGAGACCCAGTACTTC	CASSFNFQETQYF
-	-	TRBJ2-7	TRBV18	TGTGCCAGCTCACCCTTCGAGACCTACGAGCAGTACTTC	CASSPFETYEQYF
-	-	TRBJ2-2	TRBV18	TGTGCCAGCTCACCCGCACAGGGAACCGGGGAGCTGTTTTTT	CASSPAQGTGELFF
-	once	TRBJ1-2	TRBV5-1	TGCGCCAGCAGCGTCGGGGGTGATGGCTACACCTTC	CASSVGGDGYTF
-	many	TRBJ1-1	TRBV6-6	TGTGCCAGCACCACTGGCGGAGGGAGGCCTGAAGCTTTCTTT	CASTTGGGRPEAFF
TRBD1	-	TRBJ2-3	TRBV18	TGTGCCAGCTCACCACTCGCGAGAACAGGGGCCCCCACAGATACGCAGTATTTT	CASSPLARTGAPTDTQYF
TRBD1	-	TRBJ2-7	TRBV28	TGTGCCAGCAGTTCACCGAGCGACAGGGGGAGCGGCGAGCAGTACTTC	CASSSPSDRGSGEQYF
-	-	TRBJ1-2	TRBV4-1	TGCGCCAGCAGCCAAGTCTTCGGGAGCAATAACTATGGCTACACCTTC	CASSQVFGSNNYGYTF
TRBD1	-	TRBJ2-7	TRBV18	TGTGCCAGCTCACCACCGGGACAGGGGGGTAGAGAGCAGTACTTC	CASSPPGQGGREQYF
TRBD1	-	TRBJ2-3	TRBV7-2	TGTGCCAGCAGCTTAGTTCAGGGGGCTCGGCATTTT	CASSLVQGARHF
TRBD1	-	TRBJ2-2	TRBV7-6	TGTGCCAGCACACCGACCGGGACAGGCCTCACCGGGGAGCTGTTTTTT	CASTPTGTGLTGELFF
TRBD2	-	TRBJ2-7	TRBV30	TGTGCCTGGACCTTAGCGGGAGGGCTTTTGGGCCACTTC	CAWTLAGGLLGHF
TRBD1	-	TRBJ1-6	TRBV30	TGTGCCGGGTTTGGACAGGGTCAGTCACCCCTCCACTTT	CAGFGQGQSPLHF
TRBD1	-	TRBJ1-2	TRBV7-9	TGTGCCAGCAGCTCGACAGGGGACTTAGTCTACACCTTC	CASSSTGDLVYTF
TRBD1	few	TRBJ2-2	TRBV19	TGTGCCACCGCGGGACAGGTACCATTCTACACCGGGGAGCTGTTTTTT	CATAGQVPFYTGELFF
-	-	TRBJ1-4	TRBV5-1	TGCGCCAGCAGCTTGGGCGCAACTAATGAAAAACTGTTTTTT	CASSLGATNEKLFF
TRBD2	-	TRBJ2-3	TRBV6-5	TGTGCCAGCAGTTACTCAGCTAGCGGGAGGTTAGATACGCAGTATTTT	CASSYSASGRLDTQYF
TRBD1	-	TRBJ1-3	TRBV19	TGTGCCAGTAGTTCACACAGGGGGCCCTCTGGAAACACCATATATTTT	CASSSHRGPSGNTIYF
-	-	TRBJ2-7	TRBV6-1	TGTGCCAGCAGGCTAGTAGGTTCCTACGAGCAGTACTTC	CASRLVGSYEQYF
TRBD1	-	TRBJ1-6	TRBV2	TGTGCCAGCACCGGACAGGGGTTTGGTTCACCCCTCCACTTT	CASTGQGFGSPLHF
-	-	TRBJ1-1	TRBV28	TGTGCCAGCACCCCATCAGGGATGAACACTGAAGCTTTCTTT	CASTPSGMNTEAFF
-	-	TRBJ2-3	TRBV7-2	TGTGCCAGCAGCTTAAAAAGGTGGGAGACAGATACGCAGTATTTT	CASSLKRWETDTQYF
-	-	TRBJ2-3	TRBV5-5	TGTGCCAGCAGCTTCCCCGGGACTAGCACAGATACGCAGTATTTT	CASSFPGTSTDTQYF
-	-	TRBJ2-7	TRBV7-6	TGTGCCAGCAGCTTCGAACCGAGCTCCTACGAGCAGTACTTC	CASSFEPSSYEQYF